The entry that follows covers one T cell receptor beta chain sequence. Its antigen is currently unknown. The assay was immunoSEQ multiplex PCR, and TCRdb's table has in-frame clones only and misses some. The sample carries about 69,000 clones, roughly 92% recorded once. The germline V gene has CDR1 SGHTA and CDR2 FQGTGA. V lost 5 bases, J lost 6 bases, and 13 bases stayed unmatched. There are 16 residues in the CDR3. Peripheral blood came from all dose cohorts at three timepoints. This sample stems from a study of OX40 agonist ivuxolimab in advanced cancers. Study information: An anti-OX40 (CD134) antibody with agonistic activity, ivuxolimab, was administered to patients. Findings and limits, study-wide: Relatively little clonal expansion, among the lowest observed, appeared in partial responders at 0.1-3.0 mg/kg. Within 6 weeks, CD4+ and CD8+ blood T cells expanded clonally at 0.1 to 3.0 mg/kg.

The source was CD4+ or CD8+ T cells sorted from blood, collected in a trial of the OX40 agonist ivuxolimab. The receptor's source is an adult with an advanced solid tumor such as melanoma, head and neck, liver or kidney cancer. This sequence joins TRBV7-3 and TRBJ2-3, with 8 bases fitting TRBD2. This CDR3 reads CASSITGTSLTDTQYF. The CDR3 DNA reads as TGTGCCAGCAGCATTACCGGGACTAGTTTGACGGATACGCAGTATTTT.